The rows below give T cell receptor beta chains drawn from one sample of a study of technical replicates of blood from a handful of donors. Sequencing used immunoSEQ multiplex PCR; TCRdb keeps in-frame clones, though not all of them. Of roughly 100,000 clones listed, approximately 96% are singletons. Source material: T cells isolated from PBMCs. The receptors originated from a human donor in good health. The CDR3 runs from the conserved cysteine through the conserved F or W. Fields, in order: D gene, J gene, V gene, CDR3 protein. D genes are given only for firm matches.

d_call: TRBD1
j_call: TRBJ1-2
v_call: TRBV28
cdr3_aa: CASRQSTGGANGYTF

d_call: .
j_call: TRBJ2-1
v_call: TRBV19
cdr3_aa: CASTQGQGPSGSVYYNEQFF

d_call: .
j_call: TRBJ1-2
v_call: TRBV7-8
cdr3_aa: CASSLGYRGQNYGYTF

d_call: .
j_call: TRBJ2-1
v_call: TRBV30
cdr3_aa: CAWSVRDSYYNEQFF

d_call: TRBD1
j_call: TRBJ1-4
v_call: TRBV6-1
cdr3_aa: CASSGADRGEEKLFF

d_call: .
j_call: TRBJ1-5
v_call: TRBV4-1
cdr3_aa: CASSQVPGVHSNQPQHF

d_call: TRBD1
j_call: TRBJ2-3
v_call: TRBV18
cdr3_aa: CASSSRGHGTDTQYF

d_call: TRBD1
j_call: TRBJ1-2
v_call: TRBV5-4
cdr3_aa: CASSQDRVYGYTF

d_call: TRBD1
j_call: TRBJ2-7
v_call: TRBV30
cdr3_aa: CAWSVQGATYEQYF

d_call: .
j_call: TRBJ2-5
v_call: TRBV11-2
cdr3_aa: CASSDLREAETQYF

d_call: .
j_call: TRBJ2-1
v_call: TRBV6-5
cdr3_aa: CASSYPAAGSRWQFF

d_call: TRBD1
j_call: TRBJ2-5
v_call: TRBV29-1
cdr3_aa: CSVEGVTGAQETQYF

d_call: TRBD1
j_call: TRBJ1-2
v_call: TRBV6-1
cdr3_aa: CASLDRSDNYGYTF

d_call: .
j_call: TRBJ1-1
v_call: TRBV7-9
cdr3_aa: CASSDTRDMNTEAFF

d_call: .
j_call: TRBJ2-3
v_call: TRBV5-4
cdr3_aa: CASSSGQADTQYF

d_call: .
j_call: TRBJ1-1
v_call: TRBV12-5
cdr3_aa: CASASRSVPAFF

d_call: .
j_call: TRBJ1-6
v_call: TRBV10-3
cdr3_aa: CAISEWQGNSPLHF

d_call: .
j_call: TRBJ1-1
v_call: TRBV5-1
cdr3_aa: CASSLRGSGLNTEAFF

d_call: TRBD1
j_call: TRBJ2-1
v_call: TRBV5-4
cdr3_aa: CASSFPGDRNEQFF

d_call: TRBD1
j_call: TRBJ2-5
v_call: TRBV6-6
cdr3_aa: CASSPGQGAETQYF

d_call: .
j_call: TRBJ1-2
v_call: TRBV27
cdr3_aa: CASSFTMTGLASNYGYTF

d_call: .
j_call: TRBJ2-4
v_call: TRBV5-1
cdr3_aa: CASSLGQGRDIQYF

d_call: TRBD2
j_call: TRBJ2-1
v_call: TRBV5-1
cdr3_aa: CASSTGTSTNEQFF

d_call: .
j_call: TRBJ2-7
v_call: TRBV4-1
cdr3_aa: CASSQDWLAGSEQYF

d_call: .
j_call: TRBJ2-3
v_call: TRBV11-2
cdr3_aa: CASSLLGGTTDTQYF

d_call: .
j_call: TRBJ2-1
v_call: TRBV10-3
cdr3_aa: CAISEDWTNSYNEQFF

d_call: TRBD1
j_call: TRBJ2-3
v_call: TRBV29-1
cdr3_aa: CSASPGQARTDTQYF

d_call: .
j_call: TRBJ1-1
v_call: TRBV6-1
cdr3_aa: CASSETKDREAFF

d_call: .
j_call: TRBJ1-1
v_call: TRBV19
cdr3_aa: CASNSRGGPEAFF

d_call: .
j_call: TRBJ2-1
v_call: TRBV7-9
cdr3_aa: CASRFSRNEQFF

d_call: .
j_call: TRBJ1-1
v_call: TRBV27
cdr3_aa: CASSSGGLTEAFF

d_call: TRBD2
j_call: TRBJ2-2
v_call: TRBV11-3
cdr3_aa: CASSLVAGDHTGELFF

d_call: .
j_call: TRBJ2-3
v_call: TRBV29-1
cdr3_aa: CSVVAARGWDTDTQYF

d_call: .
j_call: TRBJ2-5
v_call: TRBV10-3
cdr3_aa: CAISPTLGRERTQYF

d_call: .
j_call: TRBJ1-1
v_call: TRBV30
cdr3_aa: CASPRSMNTEAFF

d_call: .
j_call: TRBJ2-2
v_call: TRBV5-6
cdr3_aa: CASSLTIGNTGELFF

d_call: TRBD2
j_call: TRBJ2-7
v_call: TRBV5-1
cdr3_aa: CASSGTLAGADEQYF

d_call: .
j_call: TRBJ2-7
v_call: TRBV6-1
cdr3_aa: CASSEIQGLKYEQYF

d_call: .
j_call: TRBJ2-5
v_call: TRBV5-1
cdr3_aa: CASSGADILAETQYF

d_call: .
j_call: TRBJ2-3
v_call: TRBV9
cdr3_aa: CASSVSIGLPDTQYF

d_call: TRBD2
j_call: TRBJ2-1
v_call: TRBV7-6
cdr3_aa: CASSYGLAGENEQFF

d_call: .
j_call: TRBJ2-7
v_call: TRBV2
cdr3_aa: CASRPTSYGEQYF

d_call: .
j_call: TRBJ1-1
v_call: TRBV19
cdr3_aa: CASRTHREGAFF

d_call: .
j_call: TRBJ2-3
v_call: TRBV20-1
cdr3_aa: CSATSTDTQYF

d_call: .
j_call: TRBJ1-5
v_call: TRBV2
cdr3_aa: CASSEATYDQPQHF

d_call: .
j_call: TRBJ2-4
v_call: TRBV7-8
cdr3_aa: CASSRLRGIGSVNIQYF

d_call: TRBD2
j_call: TRBJ2-7
v_call: TRBV11-3
cdr3_aa: CASSLETSGGPYEQYF

d_call: TRBD2
j_call: TRBJ2-1
v_call: TRBV7-2
cdr3_aa: CASSLEPGGRNEQFF

d_call: TRBD2
j_call: TRBJ2-7
v_call: TRBV2
cdr3_aa: CASSDSLAGYEQYF

d_call: .
j_call: TRBJ1-2
v_call: TRBV6-5
cdr3_aa: CASQRPGGNYGYTF

d_call: .
j_call: TRBJ1-1
v_call: TRBV27
cdr3_aa: CASSLSQPPGVFF

d_call: TRBD1
j_call: TRBJ1-1
v_call: TRBV11-3
cdr3_aa: CASSFTGGNTEAFF

d_call: .
j_call: TRBJ2-7
v_call: TRBV7-2
cdr3_aa: CASSLIQDYEQYF